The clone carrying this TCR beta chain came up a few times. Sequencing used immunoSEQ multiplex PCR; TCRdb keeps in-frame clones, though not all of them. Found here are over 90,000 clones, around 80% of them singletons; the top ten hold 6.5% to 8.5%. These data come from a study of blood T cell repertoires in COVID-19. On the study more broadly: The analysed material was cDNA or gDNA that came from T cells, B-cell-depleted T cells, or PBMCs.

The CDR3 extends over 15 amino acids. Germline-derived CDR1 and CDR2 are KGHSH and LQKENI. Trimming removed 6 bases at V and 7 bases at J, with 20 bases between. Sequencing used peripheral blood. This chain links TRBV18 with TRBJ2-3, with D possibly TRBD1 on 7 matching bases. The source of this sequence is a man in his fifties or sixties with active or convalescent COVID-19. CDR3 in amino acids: CASSHVQGGENTQYF. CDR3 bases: TGTGCCAGCTCCCACGTTCAGGGGGGCGAAAATACGCAGTATTTT.